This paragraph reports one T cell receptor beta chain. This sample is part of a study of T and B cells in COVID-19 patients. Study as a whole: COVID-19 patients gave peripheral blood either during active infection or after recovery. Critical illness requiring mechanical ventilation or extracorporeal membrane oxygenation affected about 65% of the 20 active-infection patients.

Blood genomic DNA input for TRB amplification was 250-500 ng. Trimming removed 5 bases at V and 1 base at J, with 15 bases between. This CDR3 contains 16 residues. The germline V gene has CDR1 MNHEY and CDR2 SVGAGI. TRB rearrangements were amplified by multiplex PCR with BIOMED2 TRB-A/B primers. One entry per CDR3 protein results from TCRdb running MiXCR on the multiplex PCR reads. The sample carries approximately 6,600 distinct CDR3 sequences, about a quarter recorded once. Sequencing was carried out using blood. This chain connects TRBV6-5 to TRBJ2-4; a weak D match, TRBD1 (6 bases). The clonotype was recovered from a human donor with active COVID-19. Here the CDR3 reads CASSEDRMTAKNIQYF. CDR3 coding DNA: TGTGCCAGCAGTGAAGACAGGATGACGGCCAAAAACATTCAGTACTTC.